What follows are 27 T cell receptor beta chains derived from one specimen sequenced in a study of blood T cells in healthy people across ages. A J-beta primer mix and a sample-barcoded 5' primer were used in a second PCR of roughly 7 to 12 cycles. MiXCR, applied by TCRdb to the 5' RACE reads, yields one record per CDR3 protein. The repertoire holds approximately 1,700,000 distinct CDR3 sequences, with about two fifths as singletons. The sequenced sample consisted of blood. Receptor source: a human donor in good health.

This clonotype has more than one count but fewer than ten. The V and J genes are TRBV29-1 and TRBJ1-2, with D possibly TRBD1 on 6 matching bases. V was shortened by 3 bases and J by 4 bases, with 15 bases between the two germline ends. This CDR3 region has 14 residues. Germline values: CDR1 SQVTM, CDR2 ANQGSEA. CDR3 region: CSVDRGQYTYGYTF. CDR3 coding DNA: TGCAGCGTTGATCGGGGGCAGTATACCTATGGCTACACCTTC.

V is TRBV6-6 and J is TRBJ1-5, with TRBD1 matching over 8 bases. The CDR3 is 14 residues long. J was trimmed by 6 bases and V by 5 bases; bases with no gene match: 6. Germline V CDR1 and CDR2: MNHNY, SVGAGI (reference sequence). CDR3 nucleotide sequence: TGTGCCAGCAGTGGAGGACAGGGAGTTCAGCCCCAGCATTTT. Translating gives CASSGGQGVQPQHF.

This clonotype was counted a few times. The J gene is TRBJ2-1, the V gene TRBV6-6; D not certain. Between the trimmed V and J ends, which lost 10 bases and 4 bases, there was a span of 14 bases. The length of the CDR3 is 13 residues. The V gene's germline CDR1 is MNHNY and CDR2 SVGAGI (reference sequence). The CDR3 loop reads CANKDSAYNEQFF. For the CDR3, the DNA is TGTGCCAACAAGGATTCGGCTTACAATGAGCAGTTCTTC.

V and J are TRBV7-8 and TRBJ1-2; D uncertain. The CDR3 has 14 residues. Deletions cut 5 bases from V and 8 bases from J, with 18 bases between. Per the germline V gene, CDR1 is SGHVS and CDR2 is FQNEAQ. The CDR3 nucleotides are TGTGCCAGCAGCCTCCTAGAGGCCCCGATGGGCTACACCTTC. It codes for CASSLLEAPMGYTF.

The rearrangement joins TRBV12-3 or TRBV12-4 to TRBJ2-1, with 9 bases identical to TRBD2. With V trimmed by 1 base and J by 6 bases, 10 bases remained unmatched. The CDR3 has 17 residues. The CDR3 region has the DNA TGTGCCAGCAGTTTAGAGGGCGGGGGGGCCCTCCGCAATGAGCAGTTCTTC. As protein: CASSLEGGGALRNEQFF.

This clonotype was counted many times. The chain carries TRBV29-1 and TRBJ1-5, with no clear D. CDR1 is SQVTM, CDR2 ANQGSEA, per germline. The CDR3 loop spans 12 amino acids. V was trimmed by 5 bases and J by 4 bases, leaving 9 bases between them. The CDR3 nucleotides read TGCAGCGTTTCCGGCGGGAATCAGCCCCAGCATTTT. Protein: CSVSGGNQPQHF.

Here the CDR3 DNA reads TGCAGTGCTATCCTACCGGGACTAGCTAACAATGAGCAGTTCTTC. It translates to CSAILPGLANNEQFF. V and J are TRBV20-1 and TRBJ2-1; 9 nucleotides align to TRBD2. CDR3 length equals 15 residues. J gave up 5 bases and V 4 bases, and 9 bases lay outside the gene matches. The germline CDR1 and CDR2 sequences are DFQATT and SNEGSKA (reference sequence).

This clonotype was counted only a few times. The V call is TRBV20-1, the J call TRBJ2-1, with TRBD2 matching over 13 bases. The CDR3 covers 15 residues. The germline CDR1 and CDR2 sequences are DFQATT and SNEGSKA (reference sequence). J was trimmed by 2 bases and V by 5 bases; bases with no gene match: 3. The CDR3 loop reads CSASTSGGAYNEQFF. The CDR3 DNA sequence: TGCAGTGCTTCCACTAGCGGGGGGGCCTACAATGAGCAGTTCTTC.

V gene TRBV29-1 combines with J gene TRBJ1-1, with 9 bases fitting TRBD1. Trimming cost V 5 bases and J 2 bases; bases outside gene matches: 9. There are 15 residues in the CDR3. Germline CDR1 reads SQVTM; CDR2 reads ANQGSEA. CDR3 sequence: CSVRQGVGVNTEAFF. The CDR3 nucleotides are TGCAGCGTTCGACAGGGGGTGGGGGTAAACACTGAAGCTTTCTTT.

To note about this clonotype: A much larger clone lies one base from this, so it may be a read error. The chain couples TRBV11-2 to TRBJ2-1, with 8 bases that match TRBD1. Germline loops: CDR1 SGHAT, CDR2 FQNNGV. The junction had 7 bases not matched to a gene; V was cut back by 5 bases and J by 10 bases. The length of the CDR3 is 13 residues. Here the CDR3 DNA reads TGTGCCAGCAGCCACACCGACAGGGGCGAGCAGTTCTTC. This encodes CASSHTDRGEQFF. Filled out from reference TRBV11-2 and TRBJ2-1, the complete variable domain reads EAGVAQSPRYKIIEKRQSVAFWCNPISGHATLYWYQQILGQGPKLLIQFQNNGVVDDSQLPKDRFSAERLKGVDSTLKIQPAKLEDSAVYLCASSHTDRGEQFFGPGTRLTVL.

The table lists this clonotype with many counts. The rearrangement uses TRBV6-2 or TRBV6-3 and TRBJ1-2; no clear D gene. Trimming took 2 bases from V and 8 from J, leaving 3 bases between them. The CDR3 runs 10 residues. Germline V lookup: CDR1 MNHEY, CDR2 SVGEGT. The CDR3 nucleotides read TGTGCCAGCAGTTACCCGGGCTACACCTTC. Amino acid sequence: CASSYPGYTF.

The rearrangement links TRBV27 to TRBJ2-2; D not certain. Looked up from germline, CDR1 is MNHEY and CDR2 is SMNVEV (reference sequence). Deletions cut 2 bases from V and 4 bases from J, with 5 bases between. The CDR3 has 13 amino acids. The CDR3 region has the DNA TGTGCCAGCAGTTTAAGACCCACCGGGGAGCTGTTTTTT. It codes for CASSLRPTGELFF.

The chain combines TRBV7-2 with TRBJ1-2; 7 nucleotides line up with TRBD1. The CDR3 runs 16 residues. CDR1 and CDR2 from the germline V gene are SGHTA and FQGNSA. J lost 8 bases, V lost 5 bases, and 17 bases had no gene match. The CDR3 DNA reads as TGTGCCAGCAGCACCGGACAAACAGGGACAGCAACGGGCTACACCTTC. This sequence encodes CASSTGQTGTATGYTF. The variable domain in full, with the rest retrieved from reference TRBV7-2 and TRBJ1-2, is GAGVSQSPSNKVTEKGKDVELRCDPISGHTALYWYRQSLGQGLEFLIYFQGNSAPDKSGLPSDRFSAERTGGSVSTLTIQRTQQEDSAVYLCASSTGQTGTATGYTFGSGTRLTVV.

The rearrangement uses TRBV12-5 and TRBJ2-3; weak D call: TRBD1 (6 bases). V was trimmed by 5 bases and J by 1 base, leaving 10 bases between them. The CDR3 covers 14 residues. CDR1 is LGHNT, CDR2 FRNRAP, per germline. CDR3 sequence: CASGPRGGTDTQYF. CDR3 in DNA: TGTGCTAGTGGTCCCAGGGGCGGCACAGATACGCAGTATTTT.

J is TRBJ2-2 and V is TRBV7-6, with D perhaps matching TRBD1 (5 bases). The CDR3 runs to 16 residues. Germline-derived CDR1 and CDR2 are SGHVS and FNYEAQ. V was trimmed by 0 bases and J by 1 base, leaving 9 bases between them. CDR3 amino acids: CASSLAQGRNTGELFF. For the CDR3, the DNA is TGTGCCAGCAGCTTAGCGCAGGGAAGGAACACCGGGGAGCTGTTTTTT.

The chain combines TRBV3-1 with TRBJ2-5; D is undetermined. The DNA end is a closer match to TRBJ2-7, so the J assignment may be wrong. The germline V gene encodes CDR1 LGHDT and CDR2 YNNKEL (reference sequence). The CDR3 runs to 13 residues. The CDR3 coding sequence is TGTGCCAGCAGCCAAGTGAGGCGAAGCGAGCAGTACTTC. Its translation is CASSQVRRSEQYF.

The J gene is TRBJ2-1, the V gene TRBV7-8; either TRBD1 or TRBD2 may fit D (6 bases each). CDR3 length equals 15 residues. The V end lost 1 base, the J end lost 8 bases, and 15 bases lay between the germline ends. Germline V gives CDR1 SGHVS, CDR2 FQNEAQ. The CDR3 is CASSLEWGAPHEQFF. The CDR3 DNA is TGTGCCAGCAGCTTAGAGTGGGGGGCCCCTCATGAGCAGTTCTTC.

There are a few counts of this clonotype. The chain carries TRBV18 and TRBJ2-2, with no clear D. Germline V gene sequence: CDR1 KGHSH, CDR2 LQKENI. Trimming stripped 3 bases from V and 1 base from J, with 9 bases between. This CDR3 contains 15 residues. CDR3 protein: CASSPMAVNTGELFF. The CDR3 nucleotides are TGTGCCAGCTCACCGATGGCAGTGAACACCGGGGAGCTGTTTTTT.

This clonotype was seen only a few times. The V call is TRBV7-2, the J call TRBJ1-6; D gene uncertain. The V end lost 2 bases, the J end lost 11 bases, and 7 bases lay between the germline ends. This CDR3 has 12 residues. The germline V gene encodes CDR1 SGHTA and CDR2 FQGNSA. The CDR3 is CASSLTGTPLHF. CDR3 DNA sequence: TGTGCCAGCAGCTTAACCGGGACACCCCTCCACTTT.

There are a few counts of this clonotype. The chain uses TRBV7-2 and TRBJ2-7; D perhaps matches TRBD2 (6 bases). The germline gives CDR1 SGHTA, CDR2 FQGNSA. The V end was cut by 5 bases, the J end by 5 bases, with 22 bases between. The CDR3 loop spans 16 amino acids. As DNA, the CDR3 is TGTGCCAGCAGCGCGGGGACCGGGACGATAGGGGACGAGCAGTACTTC. Amino acids: CASSAGTGTIGDEQYF. The variable domain in full, with the rest retrieved from reference TRBV7-2 and TRBJ2-7, is GAGVSQSPSNKVTEKGKDVELRCDPISGHTALYWYRQSLGQGLEFLIYFQGNSAPDKSGLPSDRFSAERTGGSVSTLTIQRTQQEDSAVYLCASSAGTGTIGDEQYFGPGTRLTVT.

Notes on this clonotype: Mismatch with germline at one junction end may stem from a read error. This sequence joins TRBV14 and TRBJ2-6, with D perhaps given as TRBD1 or TRBD2 (5 bases each). The CDR3 has 14 residues. Germline values: CDR1 SGHDN, CDR2 FVKESK. CDR3 protein: CASSPPLGASVLTF. The CDR3 DNA follows: TGTGCCAGCAGCCCCCCCCTCGGGGCCAGCGTCCTGACTTTC.

This clonotype appeared once. This CDR3 fails to terminate in the conserved phenylalanine or tryptophan, so it likely reflects a read error. The CDR3 here is CASSLVSGFDIQYV. In DNA form, the CDR3 reads TGTGCCAGCAGCTTAGTCTCCGGGTTTGACATTCAGTACGTC. V is TRBV11-2 and J is TRBJ2-4, with D uncertain. The CDR3 covers 14 residues. V dropped 1 base and J dropped 8 bases, with 12 bases sitting between them. Germline V lookup: CDR1 SGHAT, CDR2 FQNNGV.

This sequence joins TRBV4-1 and TRBJ1-6, with TRBD1 as a possible D gene (6 bases). V shed 3 bases and J shed 8 bases, with 17 bases lying between them. CDR1 is MGHRA, CDR2 YSYEKL, per germline. The CDR3 extends over 16 amino acids. CDR3 sequence (DNA): TGCGCCAGCAGCCACACAGGGTCCCCGGGGGATTCACCCCTCCACTTT. Amino acids: CASSHTGSPGDSPLHF.

The chain employs TRBV7-2 and TRBJ2-1; 9 positions agree with TRBD2. The CDR3 is 15 residues long. V lost 7 bases, J lost 3 bases, and 7 bases stayed unmatched. Germline assignment: CDR1 SGHTA and CDR2 FQGNSA. The CDR3 is CASTRRGGSYNEQFF. The CDR3 DNA reads as TGTGCCAGCACCCGGCGGGGGGGTAGCTACAATGAGCAGTTCTTC.

The V gene is TRBV29-1, the J gene TRBJ1-1, with D maybe TRBD1 (5 bases). Trimming took 7 bases from V and 6 from J, leaving 12 bases between them. The CDR3 is 11 amino acids. The germline gives CDR1 SQVTM, CDR2 ANQGSEA. The CDR3 reads CSAQGWAEAFF. CDR3 bases: TGCAGCGCCCAGGGTTGGGCTGAAGCTTTCTTT.

This clonotype appeared a few times. V usage is TRBV27 and J usage is TRBJ2-5; 13 bases match TRBD2. The CDR3 totals 17 residues. Germline V lookup: CDR1 MNHEY, CDR2 SMNVEV (reference sequence). Trimming cost V 3 bases and J 5 bases; bases outside gene matches: 9. CDR3 sequence reads: CASSFGLAGVGVETQYF. In nucleotides, the CDR3 is TGTGCCAGCAGTTTCGGACTAGCGGGGGTCGGGGTGGAGACCCAGTACTTC.

This clonotype was seen ten or more times. This sequence joins TRBV7-9 and TRBJ2-4; D assignment may be TRBD1 or TRBD2 (6 bases each). Looked up from germline, CDR1 is SEHNR and CDR2 is FQNEAQ (reference sequence). V dropped 3 bases and J dropped 8 bases, with 11 bases sitting between them. This CDR3 comprises 13 residues. As DNA, the CDR3 is TGTGCCAGCAGCTTGACAGGAGGGGACATTCAGTACTTC. As protein: CASSLTGGDIQYF.